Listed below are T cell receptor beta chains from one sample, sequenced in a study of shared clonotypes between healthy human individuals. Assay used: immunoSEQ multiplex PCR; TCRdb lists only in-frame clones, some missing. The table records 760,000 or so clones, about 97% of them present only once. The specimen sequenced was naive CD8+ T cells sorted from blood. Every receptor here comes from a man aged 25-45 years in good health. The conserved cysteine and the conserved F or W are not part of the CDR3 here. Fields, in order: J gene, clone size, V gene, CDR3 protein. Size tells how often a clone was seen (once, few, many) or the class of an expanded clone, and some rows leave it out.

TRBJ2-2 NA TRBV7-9 ASSSGQGAPGELF
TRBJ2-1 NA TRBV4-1 ASSQGPPGTTLNEQF
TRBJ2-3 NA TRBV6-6 ASGGLAGTDTQY
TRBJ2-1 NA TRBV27 ASSILAEHNEQF
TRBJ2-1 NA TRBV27 ASSLYPENEQF
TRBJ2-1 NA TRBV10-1 ASSDRFLASYNEQF
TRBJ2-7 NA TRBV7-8 ASSLVGTSGYRAEKY
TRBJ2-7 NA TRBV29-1 SVEGTIKAPYEQY
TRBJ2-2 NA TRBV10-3 AIWRGGPNTGELF
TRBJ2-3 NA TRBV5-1 ASSFLGPQDTQY
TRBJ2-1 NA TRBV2 AITTVGVIEQF
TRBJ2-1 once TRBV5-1 ASSLGTGTYEQF
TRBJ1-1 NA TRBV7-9 ASSNVNIRTEAF
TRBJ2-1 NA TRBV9 ASSSGGSYNEQF
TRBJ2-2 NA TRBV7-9 ASSFTEGVSTGELF
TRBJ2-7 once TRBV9 ASSPAEDHEQY
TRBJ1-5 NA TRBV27 ASSLGGGIQPQH
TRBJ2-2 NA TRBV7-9 ASSFPLAGELF
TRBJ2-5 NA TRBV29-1 SVDRDSFGGTQY